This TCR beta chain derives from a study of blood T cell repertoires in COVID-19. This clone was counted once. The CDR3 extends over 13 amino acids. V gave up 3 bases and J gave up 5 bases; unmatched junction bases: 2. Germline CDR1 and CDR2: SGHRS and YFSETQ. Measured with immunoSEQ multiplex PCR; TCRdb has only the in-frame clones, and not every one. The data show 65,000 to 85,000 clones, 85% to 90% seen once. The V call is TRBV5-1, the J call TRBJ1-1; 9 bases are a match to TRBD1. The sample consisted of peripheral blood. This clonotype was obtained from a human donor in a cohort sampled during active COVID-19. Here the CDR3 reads CASSSGTGTEAFF. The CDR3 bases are TGCGCCAGCAGCTCCGGGACAGGGACTGAAGCTTTCTTT.